What follows is one TCR beta chain and its context. The antigen is unknown. Other nucleotide sequences in the sample specify the same CDR3. This sample stems from a study of beta chain features in type 1 diabetes. Germline V CDR1 and CDR2: DFQATT, SNEGSKA (reference sequence). The CDR3 spans 11 residues. The V end was cut by 3 bases, the J end by 4 bases, with 6 bases between. Investigators reverse transcribed all isolated RNA, so they sequenced expressed TCRB transcripts. Clones were sequenced by immunoSEQ multiplex PCR, and TCRdb holds only the in-frame ones, with some missing. The sample lists around 310,000 clones, about 11% occurring once. Overall study findings and caveats: PCR might favor shorter templates, equally in patients and controls. A moderate, significant TCRB CDR3 shortening appeared in type 1 diabetes across four CD4+ subsets.

Sorting of CD4+ naive, central memory, regulatory and stem cell-like memory cells was performed via CD45RO/CCR7/CD25/CD127/CD95/CD27. Sorted populations all exceeded 95% purity. This receptor was identified in a woman under 40 in good health. V is TRBV20-1 and J is TRBJ2-5, with a weak D call TRBD2 (6 bases). Sequencing was done on a sample of naive CD4+ T cells from blood. The CDR3 DNA reads as TGCAGTGCTAGGGGACTAGAGACCCAGTACTTC. Its translation is CSARGLETQYF.